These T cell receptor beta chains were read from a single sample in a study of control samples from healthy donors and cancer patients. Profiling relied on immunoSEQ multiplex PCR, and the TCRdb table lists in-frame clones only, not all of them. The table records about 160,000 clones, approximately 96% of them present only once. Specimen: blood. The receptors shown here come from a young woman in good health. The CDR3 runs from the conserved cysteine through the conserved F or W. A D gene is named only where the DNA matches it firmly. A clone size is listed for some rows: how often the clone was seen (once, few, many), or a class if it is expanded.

CDR3 DNA: TGTGCCAGCCGGGCTAGGGCCTACAATGAGCAGTTCTTC; CDR3 protein: CASRARAYNEQFF; V gene: TRBV2; D gene: .; clone size: .; J gene: TRBJ2-1
CDR3 DNA: TGTGCCAGCAGCCAAGGGACAGGGGTGATTGAAAAACTGTTTTTT; CDR3 protein: CASSQGTGVIEKLFF; V gene: TRBV14; D gene: TRBD1; clone size: once; J gene: TRBJ1-4
CDR3 DNA: TGTGCCAGCAGCCAAGATCCCTCCGGAACTATGACCATTCAGTACTTC; CDR3 protein: CASSQDPSGTMTIQYF; V gene: TRBV4-2; D gene: .; clone size: .; J gene: TRBJ2-4
CDR3 DNA: TGCGCCAGCAGTCACCGGGGGAGCGGGGGACCGAACAATGAGCAGTTCTTC; CDR3 protein: CASSHRGSGGPNNEQFF; V gene: TRBV5-1; D gene: TRBD2; clone size: few; J gene: TRBJ2-1
CDR3 DNA: TGTGCCAGCAGCCCCCCCGGGACAGGGGGATACTATGGCTACACCTTC; CDR3 protein: CASSPPGTGGYYGYTF; V gene: TRBV28; D gene: TRBD1; clone size: .; J gene: TRBJ1-2
CDR3 DNA: TGTGCCAGTCTGGGGGCCGGCTACGAGCAGTACTTC; CDR3 protein: CASLGAGYEQYF; V gene: TRBV6-5; D gene: .; clone size: once; J gene: TRBJ2-7
CDR3 DNA: TGTGCCAGCCAAATCGACAGGGGACAAGAGACCCAGTACTTC; CDR3 protein: CASQIDRGQETQYF; V gene: TRBV2; D gene: TRBD1; clone size: .; J gene: TRBJ2-5
CDR3 DNA: TGTGCCAGCAGCCAGGGGGGACAGTCTAACTATGGCTACACCTTC; CDR3 protein: CASSQGGQSNYGYTF; V gene: TRBV3-1/TRBV3-2; D gene: TRBD1; clone size: .; J gene: TRBJ1-2
CDR3 DNA: TGTGCCAGCAGTTTAATGAGGGTGAGGACTTTCTTT; CDR3 protein: CASSLMRVRTFF; V gene: TRBV28; D gene: .; clone size: .; J gene: TRBJ1-1
CDR3 DNA: TGTGCCAGCAGCCCGGACGGGAACACCGGGGAGCTGTTTTTT; CDR3 protein: CASSPDGNTGELFF; V gene: TRBV11-3; D gene: .; clone size: .; J gene: TRBJ2-2
CDR3 DNA: TGTGCCAGCAGCAGGACTAGCGGGATATCCTACGAGCAGTACTTC; CDR3 protein: CASSRTSGISYEQYF; V gene: TRBV4-2; D gene: TRBD2; clone size: .; J gene: TRBJ2-7
CDR3 DNA: TGTGCCAGCACCCAGGGACAGAGGAATTCACCCCTCCACTTT; CDR3 protein: CASTQGQRNSPLHF; V gene: TRBV5-6; D gene: TRBD1; clone size: .; J gene: TRBJ1-6
CDR3 DNA: TGTGCCAGCAGTGACGGAGGGAACTATGGCTACACCTTC; CDR3 protein: CASSDGGNYGYTF; V gene: TRBV2; D gene: .; clone size: .; J gene: TRBJ1-2
CDR3 DNA: TGTGCCAGCAGCTTGGTTGGGGACGCACCTTATGGCTACACCTTC; CDR3 protein: CASSLVGDAPYGYTF; V gene: TRBV5-5; D gene: .; clone size: .; J gene: TRBJ1-2